The rows below give T cell receptor beta chains drawn from one sample of a study of beta chain features in type 1 diabetes. Profiling relied on immunoSEQ multiplex PCR, and the TCRdb table lists in-frame clones only, not all of them. The data contain about 650,000 clones, around 12% of them singletons. Sequencing was done on a sample of naive CD4+ T cells from blood. The receptors originated from a man aged 25 to 40 with type 1 diabetes. Both conserved end residues are part of each CDR3. The order of the fields is D gene, V gene, J gene, clone size, CDR3 DNA, CDR3 protein. A D gene is named only where the DNA matches it firmly. Expanded clones are given a class, and other clones once, few, many or no size at all.

.,TRBV6-5,TRBJ2-3,few,TGTGCCAGCAGTTACCTGGGATCCGACACAGATACGCAGTATTTT,CASSYLGSDTDTQYF
.,TRBV5-6,TRBJ1-2,.,TGTGCCAGCAGTTTGGAACTCAGGGGTGGCTACACCTTC,CASSLELRGGYTF
.,TRBV10-3,TRBJ1-1,.,TGTGCCATCACCGAGGGGATTATGAACACTGAAGCTTTCTTT,CAITEGIMNTEAFF
TRBD1,TRBV7-3,TRBJ1-1,few,TGTGCCAGCAGCTTAGGAGGGACAGGGGCGAACACTGAAGCTTTCTTT,CASSLGGTGANTEAFF
TRBD1,TRBV2,TRBJ2-7,few,TGTGCCAGCAGTGAAGGATCAGGGACAGGGGCCTACGAGCAGTACTTC,CASSEGSGTGAYEQYF
.,TRBV7-9,TRBJ2-3,few,TGTGCCAGCAGCGTAAGTCTGGGTGCAGATACGCAGTATTTT,CASSVSLGADTQYF
TRBD1,TRBV10-3,TRBJ1-5,.,TGTGCCATCAGACCTGGACAGGGCGAAGGTCAGCCCCAGCATTTT,CAIRPGQGEGQPQHF
.,TRBV14,TRBJ1-1,.,TGTGCCAGCAGCCAAGGACAGTACACTGAAGCTTTCTTT,CASSQGQYTEAFF
.,TRBV9,TRBJ2-3,few,TGTGCCAGCAGCGTAGGGTCACGATTGGATACGCAGTATTTT,CASSVGSRLDTQYF
TRBD2,TRBV11-3,TRBJ2-7,few,TGTGCCAGCAGCTTTAGCGGGGGGGACTACGAGCAGTACTTC,CASSFSGGDYEQYF
.,TRBV18,TRBJ2-3,.,TGTGCCAGCTCACCGATTACAGGCACAGATACGCAGTATTTT,CASSPITGTDTQYF
TRBD2,TRBV5-1,TRBJ2-5,few,TGCGCCAGCAGCAACGGGGGGGCTAAAGAGACCCAGTACTTC,CASSNGGAKETQYF
.,TRBV4-3,TRBJ1-1,.,TGCGCCAGCAGCCAAGAATTACGGGGTTCCACTGAAGCTTTCTTT,CASSQELRGSTEAFF
.,TRBV6-5,TRBJ2-7,few,TGTGCCAGCAGTTACGAACACGAGCAGTACTTC,CASSYEHEQYF
.,TRBV5-1,TRBJ2-6,few,TGCGCCAGCAGCTTGGCGGGGCTTCAGGCCGGGGCCAACGTCCTGACTTTC,CASSLAGLQAGANVLTF
TRBD1,TRBV18,TRBJ1-2,few,TGTGCCAGCTCACTCTCGCAGGGGGCTCATGGCTACACCTTC,CASSLSQGAHGYTF
.,TRBV7-9,TRBJ1-4,.,TGTGCCAGCAGCCAGGACGCGGTTAATGAAAAACTGTTTTTT,CASSQDAVNEKLFF
TRBD2,TRBV27,TRBJ2-1,.,TGTGCCAGCAGTTTATCGACTAGCGGGGGGACGGATGAGCAGTTCTTC,CASSLSTSGGTDEQFF
.,TRBV27,TRBJ1-5,few,TGTGCCAGCAGTTTTTCAGGGGAGGATCAGCCCCAGCATTTT,CASSFSGEDQPQHF
.,TRBV4-2,TRBJ2-6,.,TGTGCCAGCAGGTCCGAAGGGATCCTGGCACCTGGGGCCAACGTCCTGACTTTC,CASRSEGILAPGANVLTF
TRBD1,TRBV14,TRBJ1-1,.,TGTGCCAGCAGCCCCTCTGGGACAGGGGGAAAAGTGAACACTGAAGCTTTCTTT,CASSPSGTGGKVNTEAFF
.,TRBV6-6,TRBJ1-6,few,TGTGCCAGCAGTTACTCGATGGTGTTACCCCTCCACTTT,CASSYSMVLPLHF
.,TRBV10-3,TRBJ1-2,.,TGTGCCATCCTTGACAGTCTCGATCGGAACTATGGCTACACCTTC,CAILDSLDRNYGYTF
.,TRBV27,TRBJ2-5,few,TGTGCCAGCAGCCGGGGGGCGGGAGAGACCCAGTACTTC,CASSRGAGETQYF
.,TRBV6-1,TRBJ1-1,.,TGTGCCAGCAGTGGTCCTTCAGCTTTCTTT,CASSGPSAFF
.,TRBV30,TRBJ1-6,few,TGTGCCTGGAGTGTACGCGTCCAGAATTCACCCCTCCACTTT,CAWSVRVQNSPLHF
TRBD1,TRBV5-1,TRBJ2-7,.,TGCGCCAGCAGCACTAACGGACAGGGGGGCGAGCAGTACTTC,CASSTNGQGGEQYF
.,TRBV11-2,TRBJ2-7,.,TGTGCCAGCAGCGAGACAGGCTTGGGAACCTACGAGCAGTACTTC,CASSETGLGTYEQYF
.,TRBV4-2,TRBJ2-1,.,TGTGCCAGCAGCCAAGATCAAATGGCTAGCTCCTACAATGAGCAGTTCTTC,CASSQDQMASSYNEQFF
.,TRBV6-5,TRBJ2-1,.,TGTGCCAGCAGTCCCGCCTCCCCGGATGAGCAGTTCTTC,CASSPASPDEQFF
TRBD2,TRBV30,TRBJ2-1,.,TGTGCCGGGAGTGTAGGCGGGGGGGCCGATGAGCAGTTCTTC,CAGSVGGGADEQFF
.,TRBV6-4,TRBJ2-3,few,TGTGCCAGCAGTAGCACAGATACGCAGTATTTT,CASSSTDTQYF
.,TRBV29-1,TRBJ1-2,few,TGCAGCGTTGACAATAACTATGGCTACACCTTC,CSVDNNYGYTF
.,TRBV7-9,TRBJ2-1,few,TGTGCCAGCAGCCGAGACCAAAGCGAGCAGTTCTTC,CASSRDQSEQFF
.,TRBV27,TRBJ1-5,.,TGTGCCAGCAGTTTAGACATAAATAGCAATCAGCCCCAGCATTTT,CASSLDINSNQPQHF
TRBD1,TRBV27,TRBJ1-2,few,TGTGCCAGCGGACAGGGGGCTGGAACTTACTATGGCTACACCTTC,CASGQGAGTYYGYTF
.,TRBV5-6,TRBJ2-5,.,TGTGCCAGCAGCTTGGGACAGGTCGCCCAAGAGACCCAGTACTTC,CASSLGQVAQETQYF
.,TRBV30,TRBJ1-6,.,TGTGCCTGGAGACGCGGACGAACTAACTCCTATAATTCACCCCTCCACTTT,CAWRRGRTNSYNSPLHF
.,TRBV13,TRBJ1-6,.,TGTGCCAGCAGCTTAGGACAGGTAGTCTGGTCACCCCTCCACTTT,CASSLGQVVWSPLHF
.,TRBV6-5,TRBJ2-3,.,TGTGCCAGCAGTTACTCGTCAGCCCCTCCTGGGGATACGCAGTATTTT,CASSYSSAPPGDTQYF
.,TRBV5-8,TRBJ1-5,few,TGTGCCAGCAGCTTGGGGGCGCTTAGCAATCAGCCCCAGCATTTT,CASSLGALSNQPQHF
.,TRBV20-1,TRBJ2-7,.,TGCAGTGCTAGATTCGACGGGGACGGATACTTC,CSARFDGDGYF
TRBD2,TRBV7-2,TRBJ2-3,.,TGTGCCAGCAGCCCCCGTCTAGCGGGGGGCGCAGATACGCAGTATTTT,CASSPRLAGGADTQYF
.,TRBV19,TRBJ2-7,.,TGTGCCAGTAGTGGGCCCGGGACGGCCTCCTACGAGCAGTACTTC,CASSGPGTASYEQYF
.,TRBV4-2,TRBJ2-1,few,TGTGCCAGCAGCCAAGTAAGTGCCCTCACTAGGGCCCCCTACAATGAGCAGTTCTTC,CASSQVSALTRAPYNEQFF
TRBD1,TRBV4-3,TRBJ1-2,.,TGCGCCAGCAGCCAAGAGAGGACAGGAGGCTACACCTTC,CASSQERTGGYTF
.,TRBV19,TRBJ2-3,.,TGTGCCAGTAGTCGTACCGGCGGAAGCACAGATACGCAGTATTTT,CASSRTGGSTDTQYF
.,TRBV30,TRBJ2-3,few,TGTGCCTGGAGTTTTGAGGACGGCCCTTTTAAAACGCAGTATTTT,CAWSFEDGPFKTQYF
TRBD1,TRBV10-3,TRBJ2-5,few,TGTGCCATCAGGTTAACAGGGGCGCTCGAAGAGACCCAGTACTTC,CAIRLTGALEETQYF
.,TRBV9,TRBJ2-5,few,TGTGCCAGCAGCGCCGGGGACTACCAAGAGACCCAGTACTTC,CASSAGDYQETQYF
.,TRBV21-1,TRBJ1-6,few,TGTGCCAGCAGCAACGAAACAGGGGCGTTGAATTCACCCCTCCACTTT,CASSNETGALNSPLHF